The 2 T cell receptor beta chains reported below all come from one sample, sequenced in a study of control samples from healthy donors and cancer patients. Only in-frame clones appear in the TCRdb table, and some are missing; sequencing was by immunoSEQ multiplex PCR. The sample contains 70,000 to 80,000 clones, 70% to 90% of which appear only once. The sequenced sample consisted of PBMCs. Source of these receptors: a woman aged 60-75 years with head and neck cancer.

The chain joins TRBV2 to TRBJ1-5; D is undetermined. V lost 8 bases and J 0 bases, leaving 11 bases between the germline ends. Germline values: CDR1 SNHLY, CDR2 FYNNEI. This CDR3 is 14 amino acids long. CDR3 amino acids: CASDHRNSNQPQHF. In DNA, the CDR3 is TGTGCCAGCGATCATCGAAATAGCAATCAGCCCCAGCATTTT.

V is TRBV24-1 and J is TRBJ2-3; D gene uncertain. The CDR3 extends over 14 amino acids. In germline, CDR1 is KGHDR, CDR2 SFDVKD. The V end was cut by 3 bases, the J end by 1 base, with 7 bases between. CDR3 protein: CATSDQLGTDTQYF. The CDR3, as DNA: TGTGCCACCAGTGATCAGCTGGGCACAGATACGCAGTATTTT.